This T cell receptor (beta chain) is drawn from a study of shared clonotypes between healthy human individuals. This clone came up once. Antigen: not known. Study results and caveats: Roughly 5.3% of naive CD4 clonotypes were common to four donors. Among donors, the sharing of clonotypes was expected to be influenced by sequencing depth.

This CDR3 region has 14 residues. Germline CDR1 SGHNT, CDR2 YYREEE (reference sequence). Trimming took 3 bases from V and 4 from J, leaving 12 bases between them. Splitting the CD4+ cells yielded a CD45RA+ naive subset and a CD45RA-negative memory subset. Assay execution proceeded at the deep level. The repertoire was sequenced with immunoSEQ multiplex PCR; TCRdb's copy has only in-frame clones and lacks some. The sample has some 2,500,000 clones; 85% to 95% are singletons. The rearrangement uses TRBV5-4 and TRBJ2-3; D is perhaps TRBD2 (6 bases). Sequencing was done on a sample of naive CD4+ T cells from PBMCs. The subset was: CD45RA+ positively selected. This sequence was found in a man aged 18 to 29 in good health. Some clones in this sample may be carry-over from other donors' samples. The CDR3 bases are TGTGCCAGCAGCTCCGAGACGGGAGCAGATACGCAGTATTTT. This sequence encodes CASSSETGADTQYF.